This entry lists 10 T cell receptor beta chains sequenced from one sample in a study of CD8+CD57+ T cells in acquired aplastic anemia (dated by TCRdb to between 2018 and 2020). Flow cytometry had shown CD8+CD57+ cell expansion in the patients selected for sequencing. The sequencing machine was an Illumina HiSeq 2000. Genomic DNA served as template for TCR beta VDJ combination and CDR3 sequence profiling. Clones were called with MiXCR by TCRdb after fastp trimmed the public reads at Q25, and only in-frame beta chains were retained. Each entry is one CDR3 protein sequence, shown with its most common DNA and genes. This sample lists about 470,000 distinct CDR3 sequences; around 30% were detected once. The top ten hold under 0.95% of the sample. Sequenced: sorted CD4+, CD8+, or CD8+CD57+ T cells (not recorded which) from PBMCs. These receptors originate from a human donor with aplastic anemia.

A note on this clonotype: A much larger clone is a single base away; this may be a read error. The chain links TRBV20-1 to TRBJ1-2; tentative D call: TRBD1 (5 bases). Germline V gene data show CDR1 as DFQATT and CDR2 as SNEGSKA (reference sequence). The CDR3 consists of 14 residues. This chain's CDR3 is CSAREDSTNYGHTF. The CDR3 DNA reads TGCAGTGCTAGAGAAGACAGTACTAACTATGGCCACACCTTC.

This clonotype has at least ten counts. V is TRBV7-9 and J is TRBJ2-7; possible D gene TRBD2, 5 bases. From germline, CDR1 is SEHNR and CDR2 FQNEAQ (reference sequence). The CDR3 spans 13 residues. V was pared by 5 bases and J by 3 bases, with 11 bases between. CDR3 coding DNA: TGTGCCAGCAGCCCATCGGGGTTCTACGAGCAGTACTTC. This translates into CASSPSGFYEQYF.

This clonotype showed up many times. This chain links TRBV20-1 with TRBJ1-2; D gene unclear. Trimming removed 3 bases at V and 1 base at J, with 6 bases between. This CDR3 comprises 12 residues. Germline V gives CDR1 DFQATT, CDR2 SNEGSKA (reference sequence). This CDR3 is CSASWDNYGYTF. The CDR3 DNA follows: TGCAGTGCTAGTTGGGATAACTATGGCTACACCTTC.

This clonotype was detected many times. This chain joins TRBV24-1 and TRBJ2-1; 7 bases line up with TRBD1. The CDR3 extends over 14 amino acids. Per germline, CDR1 KGHDR and CDR2 SFDVKD. V shed 4 bases, J shed 6 bases, and the junction held 5 bases outside the gene matches. This CDR3 is CATSDPGQSNEQFF. CDR3 nucleotides: TGTGCCACCAGTGACCCGGGACAGTCCAATGAGCAGTTCTTC.

This clonotype has a handful of counts. A much larger clone differs by one base, so this may be a read error. This sequence joins TRBV25-1 and TRBJ1-3, with no clear D. Germline values: CDR1 MGHDK, CDR2 SYGVNS. The CDR3 runs 11 residues. In DNA form, the CDR3 reads TGTGCCAGCGTTTCTGGAAGCACCATATATTTT. Encoded protein: CASVSGSTIYF. Supplemented by reference TRBV25-1 and TRBJ1-3, the full variable domain reads EADIYQTPRYLVIGTGKKITLECSQTMGHDKMYWYQQDPGMELHLIHYSYGVNSTEKGDLSSESTVSRIRTEHFPLTLESARPSHTSQYLCASVSGSTIYFGEGSWLTVV.

On this clonotype itself: This could be a read error, since a much larger clone is one nucleotide away. The chain links TRBV24-1 to TRBJ2-3, with D hard to call. The CDR3 is 16 residues long. The V gene lost 2 bases and the J gene lost 4 bases, with 15 bases spanning the gap. Germline V gives CDR1 KGHDR, CDR2 SFDVKD. The CDR3 here is CATSDSRSAVPDTQYF. CDR3 bases: TGTGCCACCAGTGATTCGAGGAGTGCGGTACCAGATACGCAGTATTTT.

This clonotype has a count of ten or more. The chain carries TRBV19 and TRBJ1-4; TRBD1 agrees at 7 bases. The J segment lost 5 bases and the V segment lost 7 bases, leaving 10 bases of the junction unmatched. The CDR3 consists of 15 residues. In germline, CDR1 is LNHDA, CDR2 SQIVND (reference sequence). Written as DNA, the CDR3 is TGTGCCAGTAAGGGACAGCGGATCCTCAATGAAAAACTGTTTTTT. Translating it yields CASKGQRILNEKLFF.

This sequence joins TRBV10-3 and TRBJ2-7; 10 bases fit TRBD1. The length of the CDR3 is 13 residues. The V gene's germline CDR1 is ENHRY and CDR2 SYGVKD. The junction had 7 bases not matched to a gene; V was cut back by 8 bases and J by 6 bases. This CDR3 is CAIASGQGGEQYF. CDR3 coding DNA: TGTGCCATCGCAAGCGGACAGGGGGGCGAGCAGTACTTC.

Many counts were recorded for this clonotype. The rearrangement links TRBV19 to TRBJ2-7; D unresolved. V shed 5 bases and J shed 0 bases, with 11 bases lying between them. The CDR3 totals 14 residues. In germline, CDR1 is LNHDA, CDR2 SQIVND (reference sequence). The CDR3 spells CASSPRDTSYEQYF. Written as DNA, the CDR3 is TGTGCCAGTAGTCCCCGCGACACCTCCTACGAGCAGTACTTC.

To note about this clonotype: Possible read error: a much larger clone is one base away. Since the CDR3 does not end with the conserved phenylalanine or tryptophan, this likely comes from a read error. The J gene is TRBJ2-3, the V gene TRBV19; D may be TRBD1 or TRBD2 (7 bases each). Germline V gene lookup returns CDR1 LNHDA and CDR2 SQIVND (reference sequence). V lost 4 bases, J lost 3 bases, and 11 bases lay in between. There are 14 residues in the CDR3. The CDR3 protein is CASSSQGGTDTQYL. The CDR3 nucleotides read TGTGCCAGTAGTAGTCAGGGGGGGACAGATACGCAGTATCTT.